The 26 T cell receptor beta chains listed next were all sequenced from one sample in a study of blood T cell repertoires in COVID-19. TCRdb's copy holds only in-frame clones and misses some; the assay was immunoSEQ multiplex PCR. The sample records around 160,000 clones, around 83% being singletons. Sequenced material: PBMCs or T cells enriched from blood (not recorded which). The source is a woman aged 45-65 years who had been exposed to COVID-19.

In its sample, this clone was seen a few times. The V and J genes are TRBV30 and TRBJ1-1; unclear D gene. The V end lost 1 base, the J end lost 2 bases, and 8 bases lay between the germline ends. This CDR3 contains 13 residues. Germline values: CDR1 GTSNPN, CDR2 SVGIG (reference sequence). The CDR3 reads CAWSGQTNTEAFF. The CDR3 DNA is TGTGCCTGGAGTGGTCAGACTAACACTGAAGCTTTCTTT.

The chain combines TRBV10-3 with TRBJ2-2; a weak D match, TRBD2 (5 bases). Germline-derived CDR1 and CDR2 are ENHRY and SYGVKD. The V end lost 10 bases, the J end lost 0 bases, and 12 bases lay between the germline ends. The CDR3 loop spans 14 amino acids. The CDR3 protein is CATQPGANTGELFF. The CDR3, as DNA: TGTGCCACCCAACCCGGGGCGAACACCGGGGAGCTGTTTTTT.

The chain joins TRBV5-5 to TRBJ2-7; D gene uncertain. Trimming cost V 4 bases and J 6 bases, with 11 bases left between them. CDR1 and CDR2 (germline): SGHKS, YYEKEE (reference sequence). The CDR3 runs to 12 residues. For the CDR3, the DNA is TGTGCCAGCAGCCTTAGTCTCGCCGAGCAGTACTTC. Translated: CASSLSLAEQYF.

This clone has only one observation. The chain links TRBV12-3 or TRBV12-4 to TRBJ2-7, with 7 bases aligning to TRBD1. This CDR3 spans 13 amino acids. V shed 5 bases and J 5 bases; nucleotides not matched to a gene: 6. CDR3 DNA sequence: TGTGCCAGCAGTCTAAGACAGGGTCACGAGCAGTACTTC. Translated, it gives CASSLRQGHEQYF.

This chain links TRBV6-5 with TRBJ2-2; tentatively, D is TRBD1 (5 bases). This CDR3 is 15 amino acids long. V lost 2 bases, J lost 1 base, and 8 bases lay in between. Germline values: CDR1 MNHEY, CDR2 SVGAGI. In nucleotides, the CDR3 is TGTGCCAGCAGTTACCCCCAGGGGAACACCGGGGAGCTGTTTTTT. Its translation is CASSYPQGNTGELFF.

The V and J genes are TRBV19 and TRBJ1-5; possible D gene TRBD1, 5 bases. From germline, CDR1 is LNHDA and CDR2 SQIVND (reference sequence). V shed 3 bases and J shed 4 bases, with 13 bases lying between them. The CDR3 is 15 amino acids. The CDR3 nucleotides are TGTGCCAGTAGTATTCAAGGACATAAGAATCAGCCCCAGCATTTT. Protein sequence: CASSIQGHKNQPQHF.

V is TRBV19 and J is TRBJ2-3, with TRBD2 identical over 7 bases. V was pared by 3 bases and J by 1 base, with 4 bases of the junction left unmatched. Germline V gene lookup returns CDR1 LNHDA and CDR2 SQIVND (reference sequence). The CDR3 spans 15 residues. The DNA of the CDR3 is TGTGCCAGTAGTATGAGTGGGAGGGGCACAGATACGCAGTATTTT. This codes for CASSMSGRGTDTQYF.

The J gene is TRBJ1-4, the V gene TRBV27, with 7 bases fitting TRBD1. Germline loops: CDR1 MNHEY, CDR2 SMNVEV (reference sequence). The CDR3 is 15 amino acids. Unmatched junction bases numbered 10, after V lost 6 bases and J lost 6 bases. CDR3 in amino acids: CASRRQGGRYEKLFF. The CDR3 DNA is TGTGCCAGCAGAAGGCAAGGGGGCCGATATGAAAAACTGTTTTTT.

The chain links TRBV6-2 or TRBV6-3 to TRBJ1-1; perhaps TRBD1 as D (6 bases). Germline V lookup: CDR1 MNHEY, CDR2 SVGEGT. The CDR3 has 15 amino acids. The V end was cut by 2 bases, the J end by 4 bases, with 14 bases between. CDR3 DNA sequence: TGTGCCAGCAGTTACGCGAACAGGGCCAGCACTGAAGCTTTCTTT. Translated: CASSYANRASTEAFF.

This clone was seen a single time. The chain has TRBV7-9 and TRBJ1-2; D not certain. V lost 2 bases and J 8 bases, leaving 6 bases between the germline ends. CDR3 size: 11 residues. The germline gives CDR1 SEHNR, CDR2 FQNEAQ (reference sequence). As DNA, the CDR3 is TGTGCCAGCAGCTTACTGGGCGGCTACACCTTC. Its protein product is CASSLLGGYTF.

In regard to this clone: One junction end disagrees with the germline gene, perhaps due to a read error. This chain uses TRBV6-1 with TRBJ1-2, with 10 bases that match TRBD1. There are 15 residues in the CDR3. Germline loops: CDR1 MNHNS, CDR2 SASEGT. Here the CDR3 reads CASRESGQGFYGYTF. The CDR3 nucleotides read TGTGCCAGCCGTGAGTCGGGACAGGGGTTTTATGGCTACACCTTC.

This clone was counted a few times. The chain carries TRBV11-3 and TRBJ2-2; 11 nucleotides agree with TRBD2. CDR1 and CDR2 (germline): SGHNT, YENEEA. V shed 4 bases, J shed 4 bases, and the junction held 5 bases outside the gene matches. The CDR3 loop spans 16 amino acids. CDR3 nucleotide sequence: TGTGCCAGCAGCTCACCTCTAGCGGGGGGCACCGGGGAGCTGTTTTTT. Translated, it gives CASSSPLAGGTGELFF.

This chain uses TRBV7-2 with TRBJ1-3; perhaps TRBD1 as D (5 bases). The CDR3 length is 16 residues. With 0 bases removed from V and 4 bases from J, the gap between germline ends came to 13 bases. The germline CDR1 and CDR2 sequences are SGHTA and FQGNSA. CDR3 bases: TGTGCCAGCAGCTTAGCCAGGGTACCATCCGGAAACACCATATATTTT. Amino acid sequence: CASSLARVPSGNTIYF.

The CDR3 loop reads CASSNTGGESPLHF. The CDR3 DNA follows: TGTGCCAGCAGTAATACAGGGGGCGAATCACCCCTCCACTTT. V and J are TRBV6-2 or TRBV6-3 and TRBJ1-6; 9 bases are a match to TRBD1. The ends lost 5 bases at V and 10 bases at J; junction bases unmatched: 6. Germline assignment: CDR1 MNHEY and CDR2 SVGEGT. The CDR3 has 14 residues.

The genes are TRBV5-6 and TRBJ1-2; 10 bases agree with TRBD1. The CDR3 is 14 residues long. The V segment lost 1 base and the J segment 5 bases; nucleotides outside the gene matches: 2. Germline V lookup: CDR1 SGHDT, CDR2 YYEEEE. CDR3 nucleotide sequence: TGTGCCAGCAGCTTGTGGGACAGGGGATATGGCTACACCTTC. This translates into CASSLWDRGYGYTF.

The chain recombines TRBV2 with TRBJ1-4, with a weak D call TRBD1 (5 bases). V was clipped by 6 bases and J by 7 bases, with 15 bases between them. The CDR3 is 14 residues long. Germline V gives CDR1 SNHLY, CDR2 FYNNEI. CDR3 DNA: TGTGCCAGCAGCCGGGGGAGGGTTGGTGAAAAACTGTTTTTT. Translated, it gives CASSRGRVGEKLFF.

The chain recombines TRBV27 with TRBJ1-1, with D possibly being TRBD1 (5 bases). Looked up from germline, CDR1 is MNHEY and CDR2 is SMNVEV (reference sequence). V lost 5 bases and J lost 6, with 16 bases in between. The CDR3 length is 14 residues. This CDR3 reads CASSTPMRQSEAFF. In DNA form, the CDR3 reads TGTGCCAGCAGTACCCCTATGAGACAGTCTGAAGCTTTCTTT.

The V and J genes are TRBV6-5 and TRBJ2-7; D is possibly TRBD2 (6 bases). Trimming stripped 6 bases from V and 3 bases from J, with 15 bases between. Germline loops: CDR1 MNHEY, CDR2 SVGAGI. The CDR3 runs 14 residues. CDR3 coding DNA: TGTGCCAGCAGCCGGGACTCCCATTACTACGAGCAGTACTTC. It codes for CASSRDSHYYEQYF.

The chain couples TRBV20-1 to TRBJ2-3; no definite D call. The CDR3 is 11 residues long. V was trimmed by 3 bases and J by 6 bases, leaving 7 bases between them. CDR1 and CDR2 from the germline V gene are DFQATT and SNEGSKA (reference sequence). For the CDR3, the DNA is TGCAGTGCTAGTTCGGTTGATACGCAGTATTTT. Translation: CSASSVDTQYF.

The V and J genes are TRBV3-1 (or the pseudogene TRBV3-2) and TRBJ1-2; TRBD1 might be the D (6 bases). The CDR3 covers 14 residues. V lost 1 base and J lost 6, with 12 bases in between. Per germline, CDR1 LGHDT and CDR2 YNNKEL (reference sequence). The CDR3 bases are TGTGCCAGCAGCCAAGGAGGGGGAGTTAATGGCTACACCTTC. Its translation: CASSQGGGVNGYTF.

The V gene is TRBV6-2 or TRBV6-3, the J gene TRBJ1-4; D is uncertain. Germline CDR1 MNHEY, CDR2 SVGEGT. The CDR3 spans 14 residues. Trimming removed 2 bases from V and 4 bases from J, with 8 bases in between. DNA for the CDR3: TGTGCCAGCAGTTACGATGGGCTTAATGAAAAACTGTTTTTT. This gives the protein CASSYDGLNEKLFF.

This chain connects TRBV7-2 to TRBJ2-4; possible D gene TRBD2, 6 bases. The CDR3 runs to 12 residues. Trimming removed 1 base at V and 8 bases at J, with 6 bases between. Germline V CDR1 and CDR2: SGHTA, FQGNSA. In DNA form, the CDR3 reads TGTGCCAGCAGCTTAGGGGACTACATTCAGTACTTC. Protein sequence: CASSLGDYIQYF.

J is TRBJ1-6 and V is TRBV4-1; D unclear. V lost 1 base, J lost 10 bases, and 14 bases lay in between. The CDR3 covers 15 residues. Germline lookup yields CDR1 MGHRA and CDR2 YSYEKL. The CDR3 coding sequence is TGCGCCAGCAGCCAAGGAACGGGTGGGGAGTCACCCCTCCACTTT. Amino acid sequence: CASSQGTGGESPLHF.

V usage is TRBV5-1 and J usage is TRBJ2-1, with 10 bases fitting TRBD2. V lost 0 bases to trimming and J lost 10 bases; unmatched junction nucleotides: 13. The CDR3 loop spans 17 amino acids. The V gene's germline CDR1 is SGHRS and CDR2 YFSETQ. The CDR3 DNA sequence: TGCGCCAGCAGCTTGGTGGGGAGGGCTAGCGGGAGCGAGGAGCAGTTCTTC. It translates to CASSLVGRASGSEEQFF.

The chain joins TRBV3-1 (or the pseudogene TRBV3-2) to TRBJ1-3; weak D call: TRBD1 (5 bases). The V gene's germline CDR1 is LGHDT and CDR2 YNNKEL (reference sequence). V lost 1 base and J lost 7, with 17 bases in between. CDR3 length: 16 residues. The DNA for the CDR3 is TGTGCCAGCAGCCAAGGGTTCGGGACTCCACGGAACACCATATATTTT. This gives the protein CASSQGFGTPRNTIYF.

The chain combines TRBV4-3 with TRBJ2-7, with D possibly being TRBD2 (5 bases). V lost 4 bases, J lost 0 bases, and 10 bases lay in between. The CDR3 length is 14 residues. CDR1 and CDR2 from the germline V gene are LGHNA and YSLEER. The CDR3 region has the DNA TGCGCCAGCAGCCTGCGACTAAGCTCCTACGAGCAGTACTTC. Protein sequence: CASSLRLSSYEQYF.